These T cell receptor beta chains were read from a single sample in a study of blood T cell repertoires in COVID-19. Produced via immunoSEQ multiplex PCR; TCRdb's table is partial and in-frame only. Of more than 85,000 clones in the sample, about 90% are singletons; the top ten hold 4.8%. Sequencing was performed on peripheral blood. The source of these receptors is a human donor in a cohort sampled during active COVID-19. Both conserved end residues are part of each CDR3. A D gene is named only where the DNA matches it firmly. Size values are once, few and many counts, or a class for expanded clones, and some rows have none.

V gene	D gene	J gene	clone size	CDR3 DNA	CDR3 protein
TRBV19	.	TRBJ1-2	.	TGTGCCAGTAGTACCCTGGACAGCCTCTATGGCTACACCTTC	CASSTLDSLYGYTF
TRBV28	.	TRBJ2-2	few	TGTGCCAGCAACCCCGGGACTCCGAACACCGGGGAGCTGTTTTTT	CASNPGTPNTGELFF
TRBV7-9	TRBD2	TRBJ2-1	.	TGTGCCAGCAGCCCTCGGTTAGCGGGAAAACATGAGCAGTTCTTC	CASSPRLAGKHEQFF
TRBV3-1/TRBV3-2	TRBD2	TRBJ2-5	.	TGTGCCAGCAGCCAAATCTACCGGGTGGCTAGCGGGAAGCAAGAGACCCAGTACTTC	CASSQIYRVASGKQETQYF
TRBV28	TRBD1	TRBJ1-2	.	TGTGCCAGCAGTTTAAGGGACAGGGGCTTTTATGGCTACACCTTC	CASSLRDRGFYGYTF
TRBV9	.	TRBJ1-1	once	TGTGCCAGCAGCGTAAAAGGGAGCACTGAAGCTTTCTTT	CASSVKGSTEAFF
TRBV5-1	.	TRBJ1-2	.	TGCGCCAGCAGCCCTCGAGGAGACAGACAAAATGGCTACACCTTC	CASSPRGDRQNGYTF
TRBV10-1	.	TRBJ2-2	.	TGCGCCAGCAGCGACTTCGCACGCGGGGCGAACACCGGGGAGCTGTTTTTT	CASSDFARGANTGELFF
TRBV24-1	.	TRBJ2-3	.	TGTGCCACCAGTCTAGGGGGAACTAGCACAGATACGCAGTATTTT	CATSLGGTSTDTQYF
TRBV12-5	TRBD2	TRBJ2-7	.	TGTGCTAGTGCCCCGGGACTAGGCTCCTACGAGCAGTACTTC	CASAPGLGSYEQYF
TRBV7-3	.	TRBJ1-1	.	TGTGCCAGCAGCTTAAACGGGGGGTTCCTGGCTGAAGCTTTCTTT	CASSLNGGFLAEAFF
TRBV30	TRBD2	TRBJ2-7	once	TGTGCCTGGAGTGTACTCAGCGGGGGGGCCTCCTACGAGCAGTACTTC	CAWSVLSGGASYEQYF
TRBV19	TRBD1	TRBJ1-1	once	TGTGCCAGTAGACCTTATACAGGGGTCAACATTAATCTGAACACTGAAGCTTTCTTT	CASRPYTGVNINLNTEAFF
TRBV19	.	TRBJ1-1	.	TGTGCCAGTCGCGCCGGGACTAGGAACACTGAAGCTTTCTTT	CASRAGTRNTEAFF
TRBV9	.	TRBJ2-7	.	TGTGCCAGCAGCCCTCGCAGTGGCTACGAGCAGTACTTC	CASSPRSGYEQYF
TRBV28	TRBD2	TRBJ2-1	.	TGTGCCAGCAGTTTATCCCTAGCGGGGAGTTACAATGAGCAGTTCTTC	CASSLSLAGSYNEQFF
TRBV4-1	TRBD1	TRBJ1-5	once	TGCGCCAGCAGCCAAGGCAGGGGGCGTGGATATAGCAATCAGCCCCAGCATTTT	CASSQGRGRGYSNQPQHF
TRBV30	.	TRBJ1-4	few	TGTGCCTGGAGTATTGGGGGCGAAAAACTGTTTTTT	CAWSIGGEKLFF
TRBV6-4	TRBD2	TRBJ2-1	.	TGTGCCAGCAGCCCCGTCCTAGCGGGGGGCAATGAGCAGTTCTTC	CASSPVLAGGNEQFF
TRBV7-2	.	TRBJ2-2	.	TGTGCCAGCAGCTATGTGGCCTTGAACACCGGGGAGCTGTTTTTT	CASSYVALNTGELFF
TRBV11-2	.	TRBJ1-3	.	TGTGCCAGCAGCTTAGATCGAAGTGAGCTGGGAAACACCATATATTTT	CASSLDRSELGNTIYF
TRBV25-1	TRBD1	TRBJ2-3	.	TGTGCCAGCAGTGAATCTCCCGGGACAGGGGTCGTAGATACGCAGTATTTT	CASSESPGTGVVDTQYF
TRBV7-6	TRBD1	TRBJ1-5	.	TGTGCCAGCAGCTCGGACAGGGGAGGGAATCAGCCCCAGCATTTT	CASSSDRGGNQPQHF
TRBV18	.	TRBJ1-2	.	TGTGCCAGCTCATCGGACAGTCTCAACTATGGCTACACCTTC	CASSSDSLNYGYTF
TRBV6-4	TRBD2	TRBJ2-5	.	TGTGCCAGCAGTCCGGGACTAGCGGGTACGGAGACCCAGTACTTC	CASSPGLAGTETQYF
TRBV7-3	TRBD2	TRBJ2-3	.	TGTGCCAGCAGCTCCGCGGGGGGTAGCACAGATACGCAGTATTTT	CASSSAGGSTDTQYF
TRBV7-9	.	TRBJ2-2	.	TGTGCCAGCAGCTTAGGGACTCCCACCGGGGAGCTGTTTTTT	CASSLGTPTGELFF
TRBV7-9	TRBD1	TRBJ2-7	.	TGTGCCAGCAGCTACGGGACAGCCTACGAGCAGTACTTC	CASSYGTAYEQYF
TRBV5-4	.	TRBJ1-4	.	TGTGCCAGCAGCTCCGAGGGAGAGGGAACCAGGGAAAAACTGTTTTTT	CASSSEGEGTREKLFF
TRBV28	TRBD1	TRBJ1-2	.	TGTGCCAGCAGTTTTCCCCAGGGGGCGGGAGGCTACACCTTC	CASSFPQGAGGYTF
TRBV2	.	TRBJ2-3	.	TGTGCCAGCAGTGGAGAGGGCCGGGTAGATACGCAGTATTTT	CASSGEGRVDTQYF
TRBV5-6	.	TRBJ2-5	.	TGTGCCAGCAGCTTGGGCGGGGGCAGGGAGACCTCCCAAGAGACCCAGTACTTC	CASSLGGGRETSQETQYF
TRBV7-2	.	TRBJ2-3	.	TGTGCCAGCAGCCTTAGCTACACAGATACGCAGTATTTT	CASSLSYTDTQYF
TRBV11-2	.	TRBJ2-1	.	TGTGCCAGCAGCTTAAAACCTGCGGGACTGGTACACAATGAGCAGTTCTTC	CASSLKPAGLVHNEQFF
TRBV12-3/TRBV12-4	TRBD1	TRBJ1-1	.	TGTGCCAGCAGCTACAGGGGTCCCACTGAAGCTTTCTTT	CASSYRGPTEAFF
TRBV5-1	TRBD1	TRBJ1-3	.	TGCGCCAGCAGCTTGGCCTTTCCGGGACAGGTCGTTGGTAACACCATATATTTT	CASSLAFPGQVVGNTIYF
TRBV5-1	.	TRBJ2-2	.	TGCGCCAGCAGCTTGTCCGGGTGGACCGGGGAGCTGTTTTTT	CASSLSGWTGELFF
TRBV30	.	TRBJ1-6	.	TGTGCCTGGAGTGTCGGGGGGCTAGGGAATTCACCCCTCCACTTT	CAWSVGGLGNSPLHF
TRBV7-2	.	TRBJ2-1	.	TGTGCCAGCAGCGAACGTAAGGGGCATTGGAGCTCCTACAATGAGCAGTTCTTC	CASSERKGHWSSYNEQFF
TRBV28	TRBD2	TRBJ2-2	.	TGTGCCAGCAGTTTTGGCGGGAGGGCCGGGGAGCTGTTTTTT	CASSFGGRAGELFF
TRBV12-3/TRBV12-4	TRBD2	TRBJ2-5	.	TGTGCCAGCAGCGGGAGGGTCCCCGAGACCCAGTACTTC	CASSGRVPETQYF
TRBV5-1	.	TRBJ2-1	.	TGCGCCAGCAGCTTGGCTCCCTACAATGAGCAGTTCTTC	CASSLAPYNEQFF
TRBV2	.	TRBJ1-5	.	TGTGCCAGCAGTGGCGAAAGCAATCAGCCCCAGCATTTT	CASSGESNQPQHF
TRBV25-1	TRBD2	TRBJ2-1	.	TGTGCCAGCAGTGGGGGAGGGGCCGCGGGGCAGTTCTTC	CASSGGGAAGQFF
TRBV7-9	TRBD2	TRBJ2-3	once	TGTGCCAGCAGCTTAGGAGGCGGGACTAGCGGGCCAGATACGCAGTATTTT	CASSLGGGTSGPDTQYF
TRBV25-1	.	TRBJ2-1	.	TGTGCCAGAGAAACTAGGTACCACAATGAGCAGTTCTTC	CARETRYHNEQFF
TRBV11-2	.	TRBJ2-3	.	TGTGCCAGCAGCTTACTTCTAGCGAAAGATACGCAGTATTTT	CASSLLLAKDTQYF
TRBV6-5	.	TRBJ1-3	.	TGTGCCAGCAGTCGACAGTTCAGCTCTGGAAACACCATATATTTT	CASSRQFSSGNTIYF
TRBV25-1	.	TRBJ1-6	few	TGTGCCAGCAGCCCCTACGGGACAATTTATTCACCCCTCCACTTT	CASSPYGTIYSPLHF
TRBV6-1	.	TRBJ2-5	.	TGTGCCAGCAGTGAATCTTTAGCGGCCGGGAGACAAGAGACCCAGTACTTC	CASSESLAAGRQETQYF